This record looks at one TCR beta chain sequence and its context. From about 0.5 ug of total RNA, TCR beta-specific cDNA was reverse-transcribed using a constant-region primer. For TCR beta, libraries were produced by three nested multiplex PCR rounds using slightly modified ARM-PCR. The two initial PCR rounds, 9 to 11 cycles each, used TRBV1-TRBV30 forward and C-beta reverse primers. A single record per CDR3 protein comes from TCRdb applying MiXCR to the multiplex PCR reads. The top ten clones hold roughly two fifths of a sample with tens of thousands of distinct CDR3 sequences, approximately 82% of them seen once. The data were obtained in a study of tumor-infiltrating lymphocytes in primary liver carcinoma. V was shortened by 11 bases and J by 10 bases, with 21 bases between the two germline ends. This CDR3 region has 13 residues. Both RNA and DNA were isolated together from about 20-30 mg of bulk tissue that had not been sorted.

The genes are TRBV12-3 or TRBV12-4 and TRBJ2-1; D is perhaps TRBD1 (5 bases). Input material: tumor-adjacent normal liver tissue. This receptor was taken from a woman in her 30s with primary liver carcinoma and hepatitis B virus infection. The CDR3 region has the DNA TGTGCCGGCATTTTGGGCAGGGTGAAGGAGCAGTTCTTC. It encodes CAGILGRVKEQFF.